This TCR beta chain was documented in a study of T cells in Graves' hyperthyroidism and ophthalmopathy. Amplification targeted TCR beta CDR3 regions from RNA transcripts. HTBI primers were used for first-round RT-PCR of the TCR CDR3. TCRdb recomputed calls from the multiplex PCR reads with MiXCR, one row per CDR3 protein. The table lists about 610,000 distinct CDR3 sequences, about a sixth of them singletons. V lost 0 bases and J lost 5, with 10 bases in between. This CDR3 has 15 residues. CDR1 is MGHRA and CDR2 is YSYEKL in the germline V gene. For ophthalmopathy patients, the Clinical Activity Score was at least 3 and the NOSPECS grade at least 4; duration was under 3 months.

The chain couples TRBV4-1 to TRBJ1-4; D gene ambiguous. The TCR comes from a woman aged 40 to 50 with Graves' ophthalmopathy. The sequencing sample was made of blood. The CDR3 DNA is TGCGCCAGCAGCCAAGATCCCGGGTACAATGAAAAACTGTTTTTT. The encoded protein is CASSQDPGYNEKLFF.